The 17 T cell receptor beta chains below were found in one sample sequenced in a study of T cells in localized non-small cell lung cancer. Sequenced by immunoSEQ multiplex PCR; TCRdb stores in-frame clones only, minus some. The table has approximately 1,500 clones, over 25% seen once; the top ten hold over 7.5%. The input for sequencing was normal lung tissue next to the tumor, taken before any cancer treatment. The receptors here all came from a woman aged 40-69 years with stage III lung adenocarcinoma.

The V gene is TRBV19, the J gene TRBJ1-1; possibly TRBD1 for D (5 bases). V gave up 2 bases and J gave up 10 bases, with 8 bases separating them. CDR3 length equals 11 residues. Germline-derived CDR1 and CDR2 are LNHDA and SQIVND (reference sequence). In nucleotides, the CDR3 is TGTGCCAGTAGTATACAGGGACGAGCTTTCTTT. Translated: CASSIQGRAFF.

This clone was counted a few times. The chain combines TRBV6-1 with TRBJ1-3; unclear D gene. CDR1 and CDR2 (germline): MNHNS, SASEGT. The CDR3 has 13 residues. V gave up 1 base and J gave up 4 bases, with 5 bases separating them. The chain's CDR3 is CASSEGGGNTIYF. The CDR3 nucleotides are TGTGCCAGCAGTGAAGGAGGGGGAAACACCATATATTTT.

The gene calls are TRBV11-1 and TRBJ2-1; 14 positions agree with TRBD2. The V gene's germline CDR1 is SGHAT and CDR2 FQDESV (reference sequence). The CDR3 is made up of 14 amino acids. Trimming at V came to 3 bases and at J to 10 bases, leaving 2 bases not matched to a gene. CDR3 sequence (DNA): TGTGCCAGCAGCTTGGGACTAGCGGGAGACGAGCAGTTCTTC. As protein: CASSLGLAGDEQFF.

The chain joins TRBV11-3 to TRBJ2-2; maybe TRBD2 (5 bases). CDR3 length: 14 amino acids. Trimming stripped 2 bases from V and 6 bases from J, with 10 bases between. Looked up from germline, CDR1 is SGHNT and CDR2 is YENEEA. The CDR3 DNA follows: TGTGCCAGCAGCTTATGGAGCGGCGCCGGGGAGCTGTTTTTT. As protein: CASSLWSGAGELFF. Variable domain in full (rest from reference TRBV11-3 and TRBJ2-2): EAGVVQSPRYKIIEKKQPVAFWCNPISGHNTLYWYLQNLGQGPELLIRYENEEAVDDSQLPKDRFSAERLKGVDSTLKIQPAELGDSAVYLCASSLWSGAGELFFGEGSRLTVL.

In its sample, this clone was seen a few times. The V gene is TRBV9, the J gene TRBJ1-1, with D tentatively TRBD1 (6 bases). The CDR3 is made up of 17 amino acids. V was clipped by 4 bases and J by 1 base, with 20 bases between them. Germline CDR1 reads SGDLS; CDR2 reads YYNGEE. CDR3 loop: CASSPLQLGRGNTEAFF. CDR3 DNA sequence: TGTGCCAGCAGCCCCCTTCAATTGGGCAGGGGGAACACTGAAGCTTTCTTT.

By frequency in the sample, this clone is medium-sized (0.01 to 0.1%). V usage is TRBV9 and J usage is TRBJ1-2, with D hard to call. V was cut by 4 bases and J by 4 bases, with 11 bases left in between. This CDR3 is built from 13 residues. Germline-derived CDR1 and CDR2 are SGDLS and YYNGEE. The CDR3 DNA sequence: TGTGCCAGCAGCCCTAACGAGGGCTATGGCTACACCTTC. Protein sequence: CASSPNEGYGYTF.

This clone has only a few counts. This chain connects TRBV14 to TRBJ1-1; D gene uncertain. V was shortened by 5 bases and J by 2 bases, with 9 bases between the two germline ends. The CDR3 contains 13 residues. The germline V gene encodes CDR1 SGHDN and CDR2 FVKESK. The CDR3 DNA reads TGTGCCAGCAGCGACGGATTAAACACTGAAGCTTTCTTT. This codes for CASSDGLNTEAFF.

This rearrangement joins TRBV6-8 to TRBJ1-2; D gene uncertain. V shed 7 bases and J shed 7 bases, with 16 bases lying between them. The germline CDR1 and CDR2 sequences are MNHGY and SAAAGT. The CDR3 runs to 13 residues. CDR3 in amino acids: CASIGGRPGGYTF. The DNA for the CDR3 is TGTGCCAGCATTGGTGGGAGGCCTGGTGGCTACACCTTC.

This clone has only one observation. The chain has TRBV5-1 and TRBJ2-5; 7 bases match TRBD1. The length of the CDR3 is 14 residues. J lost 1 base, V lost 4 bases, and 4 bases had no gene match. Germline CDR1 reads SGHRS; CDR2 reads YFSETQ. This chain's CDR3 is CASSLRGLQETQYF. The CDR3 bases are TGCGCCAGCAGCCTGAGGGGGCTCCAAGAGACCCAGTACTTC. Using reference TRBV5-1 and TRBJ2-5 for the parts outside the CDR3, the full variable domain is KAGVTQTPRYLIKTRGQQVTLSCSPISGHRSVSWYQQTPGQGLQFLFEYFSETQRNKGNFPGRFSGRQFSNSRSEMNVSTLELGDSALYLCASSLRGLQETQYFGPGTRLLVL.

This clone was counted only a few times. The chain is built from TRBV30 and TRBJ2-4; 8 bases are shared with TRBD1. CDR1 and CDR2 from the germline V gene are GTSNPN and SVGIG (reference sequence). The CDR3 totals 16 residues. Trimming took 2 bases from V and 4 from J; bases not matched to a gene: 10. Here the CDR3 DNA reads TGTGCCTGGAGTTCATACAGACAGGGGAGAAAAAACATTCAGTACTTC. Amino acids: CAWSSYRQGRKNIQYF.

This clone was seen more than once but under ten times. The chain combines TRBV29-1 with TRBJ1-1; D is perhaps TRBD1 (6 bases). The V and J ends lost 5 bases and 8 bases respectively, with 18 bases between them. The CDR3 consists of 13 residues. The germline gives CDR1 SQVTM, CDR2 ANQGSEA. CDR3 DNA: TGCAGCGTTACAGGGATTGGGAAGGGGGAAGCTTTCTTT. Its protein is CSVTGIGKGEAFF. Variable domain in full (rest from reference TRBV29-1 and TRBJ1-1): SAVISQKPSRDICQRGTSLTIQCQVDSQVTMMFWYRQQPGQSLTLIATANQGSEATYESGFVIDKFPISRPNLTFSTLTVSNMSPEDSSIYLCSVTGIGKGEAFFGQGTRLTVV.

CDR3 nucleotide sequence: TGTGCCAGCAGACTCCCAGGAGGGGGCTACAATGAGCAGTTCTTC. This sequence encodes CASRLPGGGYNEQFF. The chain is built from TRBV28 and TRBJ2-1; D tentatively reads TRBD1 or TRBD2 (6 bases each). Germline CDR1 reads MDHEN; CDR2 reads SYDVKM. The CDR3 totals 15 residues. V was pared by 6 bases and J by 3 bases, with 15 bases between.

This clone came up a few times. The chain couples TRBV4-1 to TRBJ1-1; a weak D match, TRBD1 (5 bases). The V and J ends lost 3 bases and 1 base respectively, with 9 bases between them. The CDR3 consists of 14 residues. CDR1 is MGHRA and CDR2 is YSYEKL in the germline V gene. CDR3 region: CASSHRQRNTEAFF. The CDR3 region has the DNA TGCGCCAGCAGCCATAGACAGAGGAACACTGAAGCTTTCTTT.

In this sample, this clone turned up a few times. The chain combines TRBV6-8 with TRBJ2-5; D not resolved. The V and J ends lost 7 bases and 5 bases respectively, with 17 bases between them. This CDR3 spans 14 amino acids. Germline loops: CDR1 MNHGY, CDR2 SAAAGT. The CDR3 sequence: CASIRADQSETQYF. The CDR3 bases are TGTGCCAGCATACGAGCTGATCAATCGGAGACCCAGTACTTC.

The chain links TRBV19 to TRBJ2-2; 9 positions match TRBD2. The germline gives CDR1 LNHDA, CDR2 SQIVND (reference sequence). The CDR3 has 14 amino acids. J lost 4 bases, V lost 3 bases, and 0 bases had no gene match. The CDR3 is CASSMGLATGELFF. As DNA, the CDR3 is TGTGCCAGTAGTATGGGACTAGCCACCGGGGAGCTGTTTTTT.

V usage is TRBV28 and J usage is TRBJ2-6; 9 bases match TRBD1. The CDR3 sequence is 17 residues long. J gave up 3 bases and V 5 bases, and 8 bases lay outside the gene matches. Germline V CDR1 and CDR2: MDHEN, SYDVKM. In DNA, the CDR3 is TGTGCCAGCAGTCTAATACAGGGGGCTGGTGGGGCCAACGTCCTGACTTTC. It yields the protein CASSLIQGAGGANVLTF.

By share, this clone ranks as medium-sized. This chain joins TRBV11-3 and TRBJ2-5; 8 bases agree with TRBD2. The CDR3 runs to 15 residues. Looked up from germline, CDR1 is SGHNT and CDR2 is YENEEA. V lost 4 bases to trimming and J lost 4 bases; unmatched junction nucleotides: 8. CDR3 nucleotide sequence: TGTGCCAGCAGCTATTACGGGGGGGCGGGAGAGACCCAGTACTTC. Its protein is CASSYYGGAGETQYF.